Below are 20 T cell receptor beta chains sequenced from a single sample in a study of early T cells in non-severe SARS-CoV-2 infection (dated by TCRdb to about 2021). Libraries were built with 5' RACE. TCRdb shows the sequencer as NextSeq 500. TCRdb reanalyzed the raw reads on its own, using fastp at Q25 for trimming and MiXCR for clone calling, and kept in-frame beta chains. Rows are unified per CDR3 protein, each entry keeping the most common DNA and genes. This sample gives tens of thousands of distinct CDR3 sequences in total; 4% to 4.5% of them show up just once. Roughly 5.5% of the sample is in the top ten clones. What was sequenced was whole blood. The receptors originated from an adult who was a healthcare worker with PCR-confirmed SARS-CoV-2 infection or an uninfected control (not recorded which).

This clonotype occurred many times. The chain uses TRBV28 and TRBJ2-7, with 9 positions matching TRBD1. Germline V gene sequence: CDR1 MDHEN, CDR2 SYDVKM. J lost 5 bases, V lost 4 bases, and 6 bases had no gene match. The CDR3 covers 14 residues. The CDR3 region is CASSSGTGPHEQYF. The CDR3 nucleotides read TGTGCCAGCAGTTCAGGGACAGGGCCCCACGAGCAGTACTTC.

This clonotype has a count of ten or more. The rearrangement joins TRBV24-1 to TRBJ1-2; the D gene is possibly TRBD1 (6 bases). V lost 1 base and J 2 bases, leaving 19 bases between the germline ends. The CDR3 loop spans 18 amino acids. Germline V gene lookup returns CDR1 KGHDR and CDR2 SFDVKD. CDR3 sequence: CATSDFHYGQTRNYGYTF. In DNA, the CDR3 is TGTGCCACCAGTGATTTTCATTACGGACAGACCAGAAACTATGGCTACACCTTC.

This clonotype was observed a few times. The chain uses TRBV7-9 and TRBJ2-2; D is unclear. Germline CDR1 is SEHNR and CDR2 is FQNEAQ (reference sequence). The CDR3 covers 13 residues. V was clipped by 2 bases and J by 6 bases, with 7 bases between them. CDR3 nucleotide sequence: TGTGCCAGCAGCTTATTCGGGCCCGGGGAGCTGTTTTTT. Its protein product is CASSLFGPGELFF.

There are many counts of this clonotype. The chain has TRBV15 and TRBJ2-5; 9 bases are shared with TRBD1. There are 15 residues in the CDR3. Germline assignment: CDR1 LNHNV and CDR2 YYDKDF (reference sequence). J was trimmed by 5 bases and V by 0 bases; bases with no gene match: 4. CDR3 protein: CATSREGTGRETQYF. The CDR3 nucleotides are TGTGCCACCAGCAGAGAGGGGACAGGGAGGGAGACCCAGTACTTC.

This clonotype was seen ten or more times. The rearrangement uses TRBV6-6 and TRBJ1-2; perhaps TRBD1 as D (6 bases). CDR3 length: 20 residues. Germline V CDR1 and CDR2: MNHNY, SVGAGI (reference sequence). V lost 0 bases and J 3 bases, leaving 26 bases between the germline ends. CDR3 coding DNA: TGTGCCAGCAGTTACTCAGTTCCGGGACAAAGGGTCGGGGGTTACTATGGCTACACCTTC. Its protein is CASSYSVPGQRVGGYYGYTF.

This clonotype occurred many times. This chain joins TRBV7-2 and TRBJ2-2, with D possibly being TRBD1 or TRBD2 (6 bases each). The CDR3 length is 16 residues. Germline CDR1 SGHTA, CDR2 FQGNSA. The V end was cut by 5 bases, the J end by 7 bases, with 20 bases between. In DNA, the CDR3 is TGTGCCAGCAGCCCCGCTCGGCTGGGGGGCATCGGGGAGCTGTTTTTT. Its translation is CASSPARLGGIGELFF.

This clonotype was observed a handful of times. The chain has TRBV29-1 and TRBJ1-2, with TRBD1 as a possible D gene (5 bases). CDR1 and CDR2 from the germline V gene are SQVTM and ANQGSEA. Trimming cost V 6 bases and J 5 bases, with 19 bases left between them. The CDR3 length is 14 residues. CDR3 residues: CSVLSQGREYGYTF. CDR3 DNA: TGCAGCGTCCTCTCCCAGGGAAGAGAGTATGGCTACACCTTC.

At least ten counts were recorded for this clonotype. DNA of the CDR3: TGTGCCAGCAGTCCGGTATACTATGGCTACACCTTC. Translating it yields CASSPVYYGYTF. The chain carries TRBV6-2 or TRBV6-3 and TRBJ1-2; D uncertain. Germline CDR1 and CDR2: MNHEY and SVGEGT. The CDR3 spans 12 residues. Trimming pared 5 bases from V and 3 bases from J, leaving 7 bases between.

This clonotype appeared many times. This chain connects TRBV28 to TRBJ2-7; TRBD2 aligns across 7 bases. V shed 7 bases and J 1 base; nucleotides not matched to a gene: 13. CDR1 MDHEN and CDR2 SYDVKM come from the germline V gene. The CDR3 spans 16 residues. CDR3 residues: CASTSPGGRRSYEQYF. CDR3 DNA: TGTGCCAGCACGAGCCCGGGGGGTCGGAGGTCCTACGAGCAGTACTTC. The entire variable domain, with the rest obtained from reference TRBV28 and TRBJ2-7, is as follows: DVKVTQSSRYLVKRTGEKVFLECVQDMDHENMFWYRQDPGLGLRLIYFSYDVKMKEKGDIPEGYSVSREKKERFSLILESASTNQTSMYLCASTSPGGRRSYEQYFGPGTRLTVT.

This clonotype was counted many times. V is TRBV2 and J is TRBJ2-7; TRBD2 matches at 8 bases. This CDR3 contains 14 residues. CDR1 and CDR2 from the germline V gene are SNHLY and FYNNEI. The J segment lost 4 bases and the V segment lost 6 bases, leaving 8 bases of the junction unmatched. Here the CDR3 reads CASRPGASGYEQYF. CDR3 nucleotides: TGTGCCAGCAGGCCCGGGGCTAGCGGGTACGAGCAGTACTTC.

This clonotype showed up many times. This chain connects TRBV11-2 to TRBJ2-7; TRBD2 agrees at 12 bases. V shed 4 bases, J shed 5 bases, and the junction held 0 bases outside the gene matches. The CDR3 extends over 13 amino acids. The germline CDR1 and CDR2 sequences are SGHAT and FQNNGV. CDR3: CASSWTSGNEQYF. The CDR3 DNA is TGTGCCAGCAGCTGGACTAGCGGGAACGAGCAGTACTTC.

There are many counts of this clonotype. The chain has TRBV4-2 and TRBJ2-7; 12 positions match TRBD2. The ends lost 3 bases at V and 3 bases at J; junction bases unmatched: 6. CDR3 length: 16 residues. From germline, CDR1 is LGHNA and CDR2 YNFKEQ. CDR3 residues: CASSHSGLAGFYEQYF. CDR3 nucleotides: TGTGCCAGCAGCCACTCGGGACTAGCGGGCTTCTACGAGCAGTACTTC.

Ten or more counts support this clonotype. The rearrangement uses TRBV5-1 and TRBJ2-3; no clear D. Germline V gene lookup returns CDR1 SGHRS and CDR2 YFSETQ. This CDR3 region has 15 residues. V was shortened by 1 base and J by 0 bases, with 9 bases between the two germline ends. This CDR3 is CASSLTSQSTDTQYF. The DNA for the CDR3 is TGCGCCAGCAGCTTGACAAGCCAAAGCACAGATACGCAGTATTTT.

This clonotype came up many times. This chain connects TRBV12-3 or TRBV12-4 to TRBJ2-7, with TRBD2 as a possible D gene (7 bases). The CDR3 extends over 16 amino acids. Trimming cost V 1 base and J 5 bases, with 18 bases left between them. The CDR3 sequence: CASSLGEGRGKNEQYF. The CDR3 DNA reads TGTGCCAGCAGTTTAGGGGAGGGCAGGGGAAAGAACGAGCAGTACTTC.

This clonotype was seen at least ten times. V is TRBV6-5 and J is TRBJ2-7; D may be TRBD1 or TRBD2 (5 bases each). Germline-derived CDR1 and CDR2 are MNHEY and SVGAGI. The CDR3 extends over 14 amino acids. Trimming stripped 6 bases from V and 2 bases from J, with 14 bases between. Here the CDR3 DNA reads TGTGCCAGCAGAAGGGACGGAACTACCTACGAGCAGTACTTC. Protein: CASRRDGTTYEQYF.

This clonotype was seen ten or more times. The rearrangement joins TRBV7-8 to TRBJ2-7, with a tentative D call TRBD1 (6 bases). Germline assignment: CDR1 SGHVS and CDR2 FQNEAQ. Deletions cut 6 bases from V and 2 bases from J, with 20 bases between. This CDR3 spans 16 amino acids. CDR3 nucleotides: TGTGCCAGCAGGAATGGCCAGGGACAAGGAACCTACGAGCAGTACTTC. This translates into CASRNGQGQGTYEQYF.

This clonotype was recorded many times. The chain couples TRBV2 to TRBJ2-1; D might be TRBD2 (5 bases). V was shortened by 3 bases and J by 10 bases, with 10 bases between the two germline ends. The CDR3 extends over 12 amino acids. Germline V gene data show CDR1 as SNHLY and CDR2 as FYNNEI. The CDR3: CASSDGVDEQFF. The CDR3 nucleotides are TGTGCCAGCAGTGACGGGGTAGACGAGCAGTTCTTC. The full variable domain, with the rest looked up from reference TRBV2 and TRBJ2-1, is EPEVTQTPSHQVTQMGQEVILRCVPISNHLYFYWYRQILGQKVEFLVSFYNNEISEKSEIFDDQFSVERPDGSNFTLKIRSTKLEDSAMYFCASSDGVDEQFFGPGTRLTVL.

There are many counts of this clonotype. The rearrangement links TRBV20-1 to TRBJ2-3, with D perhaps matching TRBD1 (5 bases). CDR3 size: 12 residues. Trimming shortened V by 5 bases and J by 2 bases, and 8 bases separated the two germline ends. Germline CDR1 reads DFQATT; CDR2 reads SNEGSKA (reference sequence). CDR3 amino acids: CSARQNTDTQYF. In nucleotides, the CDR3 is TGCAGTGCTCGACAGAACACAGATACGCAGTATTTT.

In its sample, this clonotype was seen many times. This chain links TRBV28 with TRBJ1-2; TRBD1 agrees at 8 bases. CDR1 is MDHEN, CDR2 SYDVKM, per germline. The CDR3 consists of 12 residues. With V trimmed by 5 bases and J by 4 bases, 0 bases remained unmatched. CDR3 region: CASSTGGYGYTF. CDR3 in DNA: TGTGCCAGCAGTACAGGGGGCTATGGCTACACCTTC.

Ten or more counts support this clonotype. The V and J genes are TRBV7-9 and TRBJ2-1, with 12 nucleotides matching TRBD1. V shed 1 base and J 6 bases; nucleotides not matched to a gene: 4. Looked up from germline, CDR1 is SEHNR and CDR2 is FQNEAQ (reference sequence). The CDR3 extends over 16 amino acids. The CDR3 region has the DNA TGTGCCAGCAGCTTAGGGGACAGGGGGCTCTCCAATGAGCAGTTCTTC. Amino acid sequence: CASSLGDRGLSNEQFF.